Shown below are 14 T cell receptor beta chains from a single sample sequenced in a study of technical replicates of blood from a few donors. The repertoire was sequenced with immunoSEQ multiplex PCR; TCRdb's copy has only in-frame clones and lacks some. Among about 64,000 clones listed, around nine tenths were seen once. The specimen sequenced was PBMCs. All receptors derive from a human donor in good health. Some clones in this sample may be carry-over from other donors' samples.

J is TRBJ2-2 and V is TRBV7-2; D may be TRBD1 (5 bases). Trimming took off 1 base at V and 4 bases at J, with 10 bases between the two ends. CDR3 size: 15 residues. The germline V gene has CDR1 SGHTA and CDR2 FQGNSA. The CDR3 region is CASSLGQGSTGELFF. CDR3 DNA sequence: TGTGCCAGCAGCTTAGGGCAGGGAAGCACCGGGGAGCTGTTTTTT.

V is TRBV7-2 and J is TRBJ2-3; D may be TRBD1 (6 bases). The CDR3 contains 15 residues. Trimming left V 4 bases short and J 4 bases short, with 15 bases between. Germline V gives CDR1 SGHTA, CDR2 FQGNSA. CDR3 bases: TGTGCCAGCAGCTCCCCCGGGACAACGGCAGATACGCAGTATTTT. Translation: CASSSPGTTADTQYF.

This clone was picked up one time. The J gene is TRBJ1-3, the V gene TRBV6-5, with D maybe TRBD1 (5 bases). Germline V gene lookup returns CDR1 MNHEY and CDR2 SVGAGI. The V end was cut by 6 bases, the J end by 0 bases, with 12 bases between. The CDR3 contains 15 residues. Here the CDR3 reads CASRATDHSGNTIYF. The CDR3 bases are TGTGCCAGCAGGGCGACAGACCACTCTGGAAACACCATATATTTT.

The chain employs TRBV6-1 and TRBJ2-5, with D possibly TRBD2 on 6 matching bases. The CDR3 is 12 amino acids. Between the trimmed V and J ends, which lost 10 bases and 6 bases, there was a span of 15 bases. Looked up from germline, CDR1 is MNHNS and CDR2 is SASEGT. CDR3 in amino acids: CAIRRDSQTQYF. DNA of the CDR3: TGTGCCATCCGGCGGGACTCTCAGACCCAGTACTTC.

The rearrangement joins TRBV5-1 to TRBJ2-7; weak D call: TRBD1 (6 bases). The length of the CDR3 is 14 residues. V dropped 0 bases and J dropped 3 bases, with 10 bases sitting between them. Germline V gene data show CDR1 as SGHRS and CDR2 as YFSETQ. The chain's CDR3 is CASSLDGTNYEQYF. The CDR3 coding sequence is TGCGCCAGCAGCTTGGACGGGACAAACTACGAGCAGTACTTC.

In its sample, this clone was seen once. The CDR3 region has the DNA TGTGCCAGCCGGCGGGAGGTACGCACAGATACGCAGTATTTT. Translation: CASRREVRTDTQYF. This chain uses TRBV18 with TRBJ2-3; 8 bases fit TRBD2. Germline CDR1 and CDR2: KGHSH and LQKENI. The CDR3 loop spans 14 amino acids. The V and J ends lost 8 bases and 1 base, in that order; junction bases with no gene match: 5. Supplemented by reference TRBV18 and TRBJ2-3, the full variable domain reads NAGVMQNPRHLVRRRGQEARLRCSPMKGHSHVYWYRQLPEEGLKFMVYLQKENIIDESGMPKERFSAEFPKEGPSILRIQQVVRGDSAAYFCASRREVRTDTQYFGPGTRLTVL.

CDR3: CASSEGRGGLLSTDTQYF. The CDR3, as DNA: TGTGCCAGCAGTGAAGGTCGGGGGGGCCTTCTCAGCACAGATACGCAGTATTTT. V and J are TRBV2 and TRBJ2-3; 8 bases are a match to TRBD2. V shed 1 base and J 0 bases; nucleotides not matched to a gene: 9. The CDR3 is 18 residues long. Germline V CDR1 and CDR2: SNHLY, FYNNEI.

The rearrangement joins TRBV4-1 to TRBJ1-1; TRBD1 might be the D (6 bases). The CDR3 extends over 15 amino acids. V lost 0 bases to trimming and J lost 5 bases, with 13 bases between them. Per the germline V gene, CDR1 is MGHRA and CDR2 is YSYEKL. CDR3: CASSQDGGARTEAFF. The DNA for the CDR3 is TGCGCCAGCAGCCAAGATGGGGGGGCGCGGACTGAAGCTTTCTTT.

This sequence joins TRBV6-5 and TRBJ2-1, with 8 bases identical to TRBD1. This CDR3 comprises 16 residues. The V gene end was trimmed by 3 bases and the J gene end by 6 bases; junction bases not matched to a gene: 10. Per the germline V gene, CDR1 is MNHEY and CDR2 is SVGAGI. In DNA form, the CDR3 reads TGTGCCAGCAGTTATGGAAGCCAGGGGGCGCGCAATGAGCAGTTCTTC. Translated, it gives CASSYGSQGARNEQFF.

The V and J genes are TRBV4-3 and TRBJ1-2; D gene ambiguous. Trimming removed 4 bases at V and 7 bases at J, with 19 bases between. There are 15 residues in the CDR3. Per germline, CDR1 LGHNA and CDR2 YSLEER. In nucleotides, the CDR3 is TGCGCCAGCAGCCGAGCCGGTAATAATGATGCTGGCTACACCTTC. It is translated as CASSRAGNNDAGYTF.

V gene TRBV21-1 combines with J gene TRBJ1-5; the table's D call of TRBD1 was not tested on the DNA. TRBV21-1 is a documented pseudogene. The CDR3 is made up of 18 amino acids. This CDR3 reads CASSKVRGQRISNQPQHF. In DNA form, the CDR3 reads TGTGCCAGCAGCAAAGTTAGGGGACAGAGGATAAGCAATCAGCCCCAGCATTTT.

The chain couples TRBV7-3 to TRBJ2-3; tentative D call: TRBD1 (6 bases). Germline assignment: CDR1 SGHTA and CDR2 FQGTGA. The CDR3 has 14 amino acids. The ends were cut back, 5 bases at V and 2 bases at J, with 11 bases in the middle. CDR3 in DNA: TGTGCCAGCAGCCGAGGGGGAATCACAGATACGCAGTATTTT. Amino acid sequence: CASSRGGITDTQYF.

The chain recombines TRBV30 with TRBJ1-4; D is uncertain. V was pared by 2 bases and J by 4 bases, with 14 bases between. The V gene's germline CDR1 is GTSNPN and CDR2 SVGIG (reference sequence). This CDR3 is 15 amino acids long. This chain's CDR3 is CAWSLHMAGNEKLFF. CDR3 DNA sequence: TGTGCCTGGAGTCTCCATATGGCGGGTAATGAAAAACTGTTTTTT.

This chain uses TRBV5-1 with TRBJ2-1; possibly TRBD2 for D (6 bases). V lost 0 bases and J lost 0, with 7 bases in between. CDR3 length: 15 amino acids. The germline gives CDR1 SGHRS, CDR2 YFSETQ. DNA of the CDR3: TGCGCCAGCAGCTTGGAACTAGCCTCCTACAATGAGCAGTTCTTC. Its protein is CASSLELASYNEQFF.